These 14 T cell receptor beta chains came from one sample sequenced in a study of cytomegalovirus exposure and HLA in healthy donors. PCR primers comprised 60 Vbeta and 13 Jbeta primers. Measured with immunoSEQ multiplex PCR; TCRdb has only the in-frame clones, and not every one. This sample's table has some 130,000 clones. The sample comprised PBMCs. The receptors shown here come from a man between 18 and 29 years old in good health and CMV-seronegative.

The J gene is TRBJ2-7, the V gene TRBV10-3, with TRBD2 identical over 8 bases. CDR1 is ENHRY, CDR2 SYGVKD, per germline. Trimming at V came to 4 bases and at J to 5 bases, leaving 7 bases not matched to a gene. The CDR3 loop spans 14 amino acids. This CDR3 reads CAISVGRGVDEQYF. CDR3 nucleotide sequence: TGTGCCATCAGTGTAGGGCGGGGGGTCGACGAGCAGTACTTC.

This sequence joins TRBV28 and TRBJ1-4, with a tentative D call TRBD1 (5 bases). CDR3 length: 14 residues. From germline, CDR1 is MDHEN and CDR2 SYDVKM. V lost 5 bases, J lost 8 bases, and 15 bases lay in between. CDR3 DNA: TGTGCCAGCAGTAGGGGCGGGGGAAAGGAAAAACTGTTTTTT. This codes for CASSRGGGKEKLFF.

The chain employs TRBV5-1 and TRBJ2-4, with D tentatively TRBD1 (6 bases). From germline, CDR1 is SGHRS and CDR2 YFSETQ. Trimming took 4 bases from V and 5 from J, leaving 10 bases between them. This CDR3 is 13 amino acids long. CDR3 sequence: CASSLQGENIQYF. The CDR3, as DNA: TGCGCCAGCAGCCTACAGGGAGAAAACATTCAGTACTTC.

The chain uses TRBV5-4 and TRBJ1-1; tentatively, D is TRBD1 (6 bases). Trimming took 5 bases from V and 1 from J, leaving 18 bases between them. The CDR3 extends over 16 amino acids. Germline V gives CDR1 SGHNT, CDR2 YYREEE (reference sequence). CDR3 in DNA: TGTGCCAGCAGACCCGGTCTGGGACAAACGAACACTGAAGCTTTCTTT. It translates to CASRPGLGQTNTEAFF.

The V gene is TRBV5-5, the J gene TRBJ1-5; TRBD1 matches at 9 bases. The V gene end was trimmed by 4 bases and the J gene end by 3 bases; junction bases not matched to a gene: 5. There are 15 residues in the CDR3. The V gene's germline CDR1 is SGHKS and CDR2 YYEKEE (reference sequence). CDR3 loop: CASSMGQGHNQPQHF. CDR3 bases: TGTGCCAGCAGCATGGGACAGGGCCACAATCAGCCCCAGCATTTT.

This sequence joins TRBV27 and TRBJ1-3; TRBD1 might be the D (5 bases). CDR1 and CDR2 from the germline V gene are MNHEY and SMNVEV (reference sequence). The CDR3 totals 15 residues. V lost 6 bases and J 0 bases, leaving 12 bases between the germline ends. CDR3 amino acids: CASRSPTASGNTIYF. CDR3 nucleotide sequence: TGTGCCAGCAGGTCCCCGACAGCCTCTGGAAACACCATATATTTT.

J is TRBJ2-7 and V is TRBV5-1; 11 nucleotides align to TRBD1. Germline V gene sequence: CDR1 SGHRS, CDR2 YFSETQ. After removal of 1 base from V and 3 bases from J, the junction contained 3 bases not matched to a gene. The CDR3 totals 15 residues. As DNA, the CDR3 is TGCGCCAGCAGCTTGCAGGGGACAGGGGGCTACGAGCAGTACTTC. Its translation is CASSLQGTGGYEQYF.

This rearrangement joins TRBV28 to TRBJ2-6; no definite D call. Trimming removed 8 bases at V and 0 bases at J, with 5 bases between. Germline-derived CDR1 and CDR2 are MDHEN and SYDVKM. This CDR3 spans 13 amino acids. The CDR3 DNA sequence: TGTGCCAGCCTACTCTCTGGGGCCAACGTCCTGACTTTC. Translated, it gives CASLLSGANVLTF.

V usage is TRBV18 and J usage is TRBJ2-7; 10 nucleotides agree with TRBD1. This CDR3 has 15 amino acids. Losses at the gene ends were 3 bases for V and 3 bases for J; bases not matched to a gene: 5. Germline CDR1 reads KGHSH; CDR2 reads LQKENI. CDR3 region: CASSPWTGGGYEQYF. The CDR3 DNA follows: TGTGCCAGCTCACCTTGGACAGGGGGAGGCTACGAGCAGTACTTC.

The V and J genes are TRBV4-3 and TRBJ2-1; TRBD1 aligns across 7 bases. The V and J ends lost 3 bases and 0 bases, in that order; junction bases with no gene match: 2. The CDR3 sequence is 15 residues long. CDR1 and CDR2 from the germline V gene are LGHNA and YSLEER. The DNA of the CDR3 is TGCGCCAGCAGCCAGGGACAGAGCTCCTACAATGAGCAGTTCTTC. Translation gives CASSQGQSSYNEQFF.

V usage is TRBV28 and J usage is TRBJ1-4; D may be TRBD1 (5 bases). Per germline, CDR1 MDHEN and CDR2 SYDVKM. CDR3 length: 14 residues. Trimming cost V 6 bases and J 3 bases, with 11 bases left between them. The CDR3 reads CASSSGEANEKLFF. CDR3 coding DNA: TGTGCCAGCAGCTCGGGGGAGGCTAATGAAAAACTGTTTTTT.

J is TRBJ2-6 and V is TRBV6-4; 10 bases line up with TRBD1. V gave up 6 bases and J gave up 0 bases; unmatched junction bases: 5. This CDR3 has 17 residues. The germline V gene has CDR1 MRHNA and CDR2 SNTAGT. CDR3 DNA: TGTGCCAGCAGCCCGGGACAGGGGAGCTCTGGGGCCAACGTCCTGACTTTC. Its protein product is CASSPGQGSSGANVLTF.

The rearrangement links TRBV19 to TRBJ2-3, with a possible D match to TRBD1 (5 bases). Trimming cost V 5 bases and J 4 bases, with 10 bases left between them. Per the germline V gene, CDR1 is LNHDA and CDR2 is SQIVND (reference sequence). The CDR3 is 13 residues long. The CDR3 sequence: CASSQGLADTQYF. The CDR3 bases are TGTGCCAGTAGTCAGGGTTTGGCAGATACGCAGTATTTT.

V usage is TRBV2 and J usage is TRBJ2-5; 8 bases are shared with TRBD2. The CDR3 sequence is 13 residues long. The germline CDR1 and CDR2 sequences are SNHLY and FYNNEI. After removal of 10 bases from V and 5 bases from J, the junction contained 9 bases not matched to a gene. The CDR3 sequence is CAKSSGWAETQYF. Written as DNA, the CDR3 is TGTGCCAAATCTAGCGGGTGGGCGGAGACCCAGTACTTC.